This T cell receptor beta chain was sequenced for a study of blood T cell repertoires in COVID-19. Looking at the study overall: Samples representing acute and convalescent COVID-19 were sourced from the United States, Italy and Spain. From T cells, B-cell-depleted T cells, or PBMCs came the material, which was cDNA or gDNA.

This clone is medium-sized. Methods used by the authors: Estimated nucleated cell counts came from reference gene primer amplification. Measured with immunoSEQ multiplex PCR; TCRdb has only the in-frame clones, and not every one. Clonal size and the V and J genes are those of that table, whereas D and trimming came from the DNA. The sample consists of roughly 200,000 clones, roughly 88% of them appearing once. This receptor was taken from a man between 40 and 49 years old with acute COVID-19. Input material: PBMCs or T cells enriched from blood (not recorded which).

The CDR3 region is CASSFGSAGSGYTF. The CDR3 region has the DNA TGTGCCAGCAGCTTCGGATCGGCGGGGTCCGGCTACACCTTC. The chain combines TRBV7-2 with TRBJ1-2; no firm D call. The CDR3 is 14 amino acids. From germline, CDR1 is SGHTA and CDR2 FQGNSA. Trimming cost V 3 bases and J 8 bases, with 16 bases left between them.